These 23 T cell receptor beta chains share one sample of origin, sequenced in a study of blood T cells in healthy people across ages. The use of a sample-barcoded 5' primer and a J-beta primer mix characterized a second PCR of roughly 6 to 11 cycles. TCRdb redid the calling of the 5' RACE reads with MiXCR, one entry per CDR3 protein. The sample lists roughly 550,000 distinct CDR3 sequences, more than 20% occurring once. This same sample was also part of a study on T cells of mothers and their children.

Sequences were obtained from blood. These receptors came from a boy younger than 18 in good health.

The V and J genes are TRBV2 and TRBJ2-7, with 10 bases fitting TRBD1. Unmatched junction bases numbered 6, after V lost 9 bases and J lost 4 bases. The CDR3 spans 13 residues. Germline V CDR1 and CDR2: SNHLY, FYNNEI. CDR3 protein: CASSGTGDYEQYF. The CDR3, as DNA: TGTGCCAGTTCTGGGACAGGGGATTACGAGCAGTACTTC.

V gene TRBV19 combines with J gene TRBJ2-6; D unresolved. The CDR3 extends over 15 amino acids. CDR1 LNHDA and CDR2 SQIVND come from the germline V gene (reference sequence). The ends were cut back, 5 bases at V and 4 bases at J, with 12 bases in the middle. CDR3 amino acids: CASSGSIAGANVLTF. For the CDR3, the DNA is TGTGCCAGTAGTGGATCCATAGCAGGGGCCAACGTCCTGACTTTC.

The rearrangement joins TRBV27 to TRBJ1-6; D is uncertain. V lost 3 bases and J lost 5, with 14 bases in between. The length of the CDR3 is 16 residues. Germline CDR1 reads MNHEY; CDR2 reads SMNVEV (reference sequence). The CDR3 spells CASSLRIERDNSPLHF. The CDR3 DNA sequence: TGTGCCAGCAGTTTGCGAATCGAAAGGGATAATTCACCCCTCCACTTT.

With respect to this clonotype: Relative to the germline gene, one junction end is altered; a read error may explain this. The chain joins TRBV28 to TRBJ2-5; the D is unclear. The CDR3 runs to 16 residues. The germline CDR1 and CDR2 sequences are MDHEN and SYDVKM. The CDR3 nucleotides are TGTGCCAGCAGTTCAACCTTTGGGGTGATCCAAGAGGCCCAGTACTTC. It yields the protein CASSSTFGVIQEAQYF.

In its sample, this clonotype was seen many times. The chain couples TRBV7-2 to TRBJ2-5; D gene uncertain. With 5 bases removed from V and 2 bases from J, the gap between germline ends came to 12 bases. Germline CDR1 and CDR2: SGHTA and FQGNSA. The CDR3 runs to 14 residues. This CDR3 is CASSPPGSQETQYF. CDR3 in DNA: TGTGCCAGCAGCCCGCCGGGCTCGCAAGAGACCCAGTACTTC.

This clonotype came up a few times. The J gene is TRBJ2-7, the V gene TRBV5-1, with 8 bases matching TRBD1. CDR1 and CDR2 (germline): SGHRS, YFSETQ. The CDR3 loop spans 16 amino acids. The ends lost 3 bases at V and 2 bases at J; junction bases unmatched: 10. The CDR3 loop is CASSYDGDRITYEQYF. The CDR3 nucleotides read TGCGCCAGCAGCTACGACGGGGACAGGATTACCTACGAGCAGTACTTC.

The chain is built from TRBV7-8 and TRBJ2-2, with TRBD2 as a possible D gene (7 bases). V lost 7 bases to trimming and J lost 2 bases, with 17 bases between them. Per germline, CDR1 SGHVS and CDR2 FQNEAQ. This CDR3 contains 16 residues. The CDR3 spells CASTPRGGANTGELFF. DNA for the CDR3: TGTGCCAGCACCCCAAGGGGGGGGGCCAACACCGGGGAGCTGTTTTTT.

The V call is TRBV12-5, the J call TRBJ2-3; 10 bases are a match to TRBD2. The CDR3 loop spans 15 amino acids. Germline lookup yields CDR1 LGHNT and CDR2 FRNRAP. The ends lost 7 bases at V and 4 bases at J; junction bases unmatched: 8. The CDR3: CASVTLAGDSDTQYF. CDR3 coding DNA: TGTGCTAGTGTCACCCTAGCGGGAGACTCAGATACGCAGTATTTT.

CDR3 residues: CASSPDPGGHYNEQFF. As DNA, the CDR3 is TGTGCCAGCAGCCCTGACCCCGGGGGGCATTACAATGAGCAGTTCTTC. The chain has TRBV7-2 and TRBJ2-1; possibly TRBD2 for D (7 bases). This CDR3 comprises 16 residues. Trimming removed 5 bases at V and 4 bases at J, with 18 bases between. CDR1 and CDR2 from the germline V gene are SGHTA and FQGNSA.

The rearrangement uses TRBV5-1 and TRBJ1-1; 8 positions agree with TRBD1. Looked up from germline, CDR1 is SGHRS and CDR2 is YFSETQ. After removal of 0 bases from V and 5 bases from J, the junction contained 9 bases not matched to a gene. The CDR3 loop spans 16 amino acids. The CDR3 DNA is TGCGCCAGCAGCTTGGAACAGGGGGAGATTAATACTGAAGCTTTCTTT. Residues: CASSLEQGEINTEAFF.

The rearrangement joins TRBV5-1 to TRBJ2-6; no reliable D call. Trimming stripped 2 bases from V and 2 bases from J, with 8 bases between. This CDR3 has 15 residues. The germline gives CDR1 SGHRS, CDR2 YFSETQ. The CDR3 sequence is CASSLSTAGANVLTF. CDR3 sequence (DNA): TGCGCCAGCAGCTTATCTACGGCTGGGGCCAACGTCCTGACTTTC. Combining the CDR3 with reference TRBV5-1 and TRBJ2-6 gives the whole variable domain KAGVTQTPRYLIKTRGQQVTLSCSPISGHRSVSWYQQTPGQGLQFLFEYFSETQRNKGNFPGRFSGRQFSNSRSEMNVSTLELGDSALYLCASSLSTAGANVLTFGAGSRLTVL.

V is TRBV7-3 and J is TRBJ2-3, with D possibly being TRBD2 (5 bases). The V end was cut by 0 bases, the J end by 5 bases, with 21 bases between. Germline V gene sequence: CDR1 SGHTA, CDR2 FQGTGA. CDR3 size: 18 residues. This chain's CDR3 is CASSLTPRPIKEEDTQYF. The CDR3, as DNA: TGTGCCAGCAGCTTAACCCCCAGGCCGATCAAGGAGGAAGATACGCAGTATTTT.

The V and J genes are TRBV7-9 and TRBJ1-4; tentative D call: TRBD1 (5 bases). This CDR3 is built from 16 residues. Trimming removed 5 bases at V and 4 bases at J, with 17 bases between. CDR1 and CDR2 from the germline V gene are SEHNR and FQNEAQ (reference sequence). CDR3: CASSTSQGENNEKLFF. CDR3 coding DNA: TGTGCCAGCAGCACAAGTCAAGGGGAGAATAATGAAAAACTGTTTTTT.

This chain links TRBV11-3 with TRBJ2-7; a weak D match, TRBD1 (6 bases). The J call is uncertain, as TRBJ2-5 better fits the DNA end. The CDR3 covers 12 residues. Germline-derived CDR1 and CDR2 are SGHNT and YENEEA. CDR3 protein: CASSRGIETQYF. The CDR3 coding sequence is TGTGCCAGCAGCAGGGGGATAGAGACCCAGTACTTC.

Worth noting for this clonotype: At one end the junction does not follow the germline gene, possibly because of a read error. This chain uses TRBV5-6 with TRBJ1-1; D remains ambiguous. CDR1 and CDR2 (germline): SGHDT, YYEEEE. The CDR3 is 12 amino acids. The DNA for the CDR3 is TGTGCCAGCAGCTTGGGTAGAGGTGGTCTTTCCTTT. Translating gives CASSLGRGGLSF.

This clonotype turned up a few times. The V and J genes are TRBV5-1 and TRBJ2-3; D is perhaps TRBD2 (5 bases). CDR1 and CDR2 from the germline V gene are SGHRS and YFSETQ. V was shortened by 3 bases and J by 0 bases, with 14 bases between the two germline ends. CDR3 size: 16 residues. The CDR3 nucleotides are TGCGCCAGCAGCTCCGGACTCGCCGAGAGCACAGATACGCAGTATTTT. This codes for CASSSGLAESTDTQYF.

The V and J genes are TRBV5-1 and TRBJ2-3; 9 bases align to TRBD1. Germline assignment: CDR1 SGHRS and CDR2 YFSETQ. CDR3 length: 14 residues. Trimming removed 4 bases from V and 5 bases from J; junction bases left unmatched: 5. CDR3 in amino acids: CASSVQGAGDTQYF. The CDR3 nucleotides read TGCGCCAGCAGCGTACAGGGGGCCGGAGATACGCAGTATTTT.

The CDR3 spells CATGRQGQETQYF. The CDR3 nucleotides are TGTGCCACGGGGAGACAGGGCCAAGAGACCCAGTACTTC. The J gene is TRBJ2-5, the V gene TRBV27; TRBD1 matches 7 bases. With 10 bases clipped from V and 1 base from J, the junction kept 6 bases outside the gene matches. The germline gives CDR1 MNHEY, CDR2 SMNVEV (reference sequence). The CDR3 totals 13 residues.

Comment on this clonotype: The junction and the germline gene differ at one end; a read error may be behind it. This sequence joins TRBV7-7 and TRBJ2-5; D possibly corresponds to TRBD2 (6 bases). The end of the DNA is better explained by TRBJ2-1, so the J call may be wrong. Germline-derived CDR1 and CDR2 are SSHAT and FNYEAQ (reference sequence). The CDR3 length is 18 residues. The CDR3 bases are TGTGCTAGCAGCCAAATGCGCCCGGGACTGGGAACATGGAATGAGCAGTTCTTC. Translating it yields CASSQMRPGLGTWNEQFF.

V gene TRBV20-1 combines with J gene TRBJ2-3; a weak D match, TRBD1 (5 bases). The CDR3 length is 16 residues. V dropped 3 bases and J dropped 6 bases, with 22 bases sitting between them. Germline-derived CDR1 and CDR2 are DFQATT and SNEGSKA (reference sequence). CDR3 residues: CSASRGWQTRRDTQYF. DNA of the CDR3: TGCAGTGCTAGTAGGGGTTGGCAAACTCGCAGGGATACGCAGTATTTT.

The chain is built from TRBV20-1 and TRBJ1-5; TRBD1 agrees at 10 bases. The CDR3 extends over 20 amino acids. Germline V gene data show CDR1 as DFQATT and CDR2 as SNEGSKA (reference sequence). The trim removed 6 bases at V and 4 bases at J, leaving 24 bases unmatched. DNA of the CDR3: TGCAGTGCGCCAGTTCCGAGTTTGGCGGGACAGGGGAAATTGAATCAGCCCCAGCATTTT. This gives the protein CSAPVPSLAGQGKLNQPQHF.

This clonotype was seen only a few times. CDR3 nucleotides: TGTGCCTGGGAAGAACAGCTTTCTGGGGCCAACGTCCTGACTTTC. Translated: CAWEEQLSGANVLTF. V gene TRBV30 combines with J gene TRBJ2-6; D is unresolved. Trimming removed 5 bases from V and 1 base from J, with 12 bases in between. Looked up from germline, CDR1 is GTSNPN and CDR2 is SVGIG (reference sequence). The CDR3 spans 15 residues.

The chain employs TRBV12-3 or TRBV12-4 and TRBJ2-4; no clear D. V was pared by 2 bases and J by 6 bases, with 11 bases between. The CDR3 contains 14 residues. DNA for the CDR3: TGTGCCAGCAGTTTATTGATCAGGAGAAACATTCAGTACTTC. The encoded protein is CASSLLIRRNIQYF.